This entry concerns a single T cell receptor (beta chain). Antigen: not known. This sample stems from a study of cytomegalovirus exposure and HLA in healthy donors. Study findings and constraints: Most CMV-associated TCR beta chains appeared HLA-restricted in a later analysis. It is likely that the observed cluster of highly shared sequence variants was a sequencing artifact. Donor immune exposure was known only as CMV serostatus.

Germline V gene lookup returns CDR1 ENHRY and CDR2 SYGVKD. The CDR3 totals 17 residues. Trimming pared 2 bases from V and 2 bases from J, leaving 15 bases between. The study ran its PCR with 60 Vbeta and 13 Jbeta primers. TCRdb's copy holds only in-frame clones and misses some; the assay was immunoSEQ multiplex PCR. Altogether some 160,000 clones are present, 77% being singletons, with the ten largest covering approximately 1.6%. The sequenced material came from PBMCs. The TCR sequence derives from a woman younger than 45 in good health and CMV-seronegative. V and J are TRBV10-3 and TRBJ2-2; perhaps TRBD1 as D (5 bases). The CDR3 spells CAISERSSDRNTGELFF. Written as DNA, the CDR3 is TGTGCCATCAGTGAGAGGTCAAGTGACAGAAACACCGGGGAGCTGTTTTTT.